This TCR beta chain was sequenced for a study of T-cell reconstitution after alpha-beta-depleted transplantation in children. Study-wide results and limits: Some patients' high day-60 TCRbeta diversity was traced to surviving recipient T cells and thymic progenitors. T-cell numbers and diversity, one year after transplant, stemmed largely from T cells that were newly produced. Reported findings indicate that, about two months after transplant, alpha-beta T cells came from several hundred expanded clones, which were derived from non-depleted graft cells.

Germline V gene lookup returns CDR1 SEHNR and CDR2 FQNEAQ (reference sequence). V was shortened by 2 bases and J by 5 bases, with 12 bases between the two germline ends. CDR3 length equals 15 residues. Using unique molecular identifiers, the investigators prepared the TCRbeta library. TCRdb reprocessed the PCR reads with MiXCR, giving one entry per CDR3 protein. The sample has about 830,000 distinct CDR3 sequences, 16% seen once. Regarding this clonotype: Its antigen is as yet unknown.

The source is a male patient younger than 18 who had a stem cell transplant for acute lymphoblastic leukemia, so the T cells may come from the graft donor. The starting material was PBMCs, mostly from graft donor cells, obtained 360 days after TCRalphabeta/CD19-depleted stem cell transplant. V usage is TRBV7-9 and J usage is TRBJ2-2, with a weak D call TRBD2 (6 bases). The CDR3 region is CASSLKSGDTGELFF. CDR3 nucleotide sequence: TGTGCCAGCAGCTTAAAGTCGGGAGATACCGGGGAGCTGTTTTTT.